This T cell receptor (beta chain) was recorded in a study of T cells in Graves' hyperthyroidism and ophthalmopathy. The germline CDR1 and CDR2 sequences are SEHNR and FQNEAQ (reference sequence). Trimming removed 1 base at V and 5 bases at J, with 14 bases between. The CDR3 is 15 amino acids. Amplified TCR beta CDR3 regions came from RNA transcripts. HTBI primers were used for first-round RT-PCR of the TCR CDR3. TCRdb passed the multiplex PCR reads through MiXCR, listing each CDR3 protein once. Among approximately 870,000 distinct CDR3 sequences listed, about 38% were seen once. This chain links TRBV7-9 with TRBJ1-2; tentatively, D is TRBD1 (5 bases). This clonotype was obtained from a man between 18 and 35 years old with Graves' hyperthyroidism. The source material was blood. CDR3 bases: TGTGCCAGCAGCTTAGACGAGGGGAGAAGATATGGCTACACCTTC. This translates into CASSLDEGRRYGYTF.